This passage covers 18 T cell receptor beta chains from one sample sequenced in a study of blood T cell repertoires in COVID-19. Only in-frame clones appear in the TCRdb table, and some are missing; sequencing was by immunoSEQ multiplex PCR. The profile shows 50,000 to 60,000 clones, about nine tenths of them singletons. Input material: peripheral blood. The receptor set was obtained from a middle-aged man with acute or convalescent COVID-19.

A word on this clone: In the same sample, other DNA sequences code for this CDR3. The chain combines TRBV19 with TRBJ2-1; D gene ambiguous. Germline CDR1 reads LNHDA; CDR2 reads SQIVND (reference sequence). This CDR3 comprises 14 residues. V was pared by 1 base and J by 3 bases, with 7 bases between. This CDR3 reads CASSIGGDYNEQFF. The DNA of the CDR3 is TGTGCCAGTAGTATAGGCGGAGACTACAATGAGCAGTTCTTC. The variable domain in full, completed from reference TRBV19 and TRBJ2-1, reads DGGITQSPKYLFRKEGQNVTLSCEQNLNHDAMYWYRQDPGQGLRLIYYSQIVNDFQKGDIAEGYSVSREKKESFPLTVTSAQKNPTAFYLCASSIGGDYNEQFFGPGTRLTVL.

The V gene is TRBV6-5, the J gene TRBJ2-7, with 10 bases fitting TRBD2. The CDR3 extends over 13 amino acids. The germline V gene has CDR1 MNHEY and CDR2 SVGAGI. V gave up 6 bases and J gave up 6 bases; unmatched junction bases: 5. In DNA form, the CDR3 reads TGTGCCAGCAGGAGCGGGAGGGCGAGCGAGCAGTACTTC. This codes for CASRSGRASEQYF.

This chain links TRBV9 with TRBJ2-1; 8 nucleotides agree with TRBD1. CDR1 and CDR2 (germline): SGDLS, YYNGEE. CDR3 size: 14 residues. V shed 4 bases and J 7 bases; nucleotides not matched to a gene: 7. CDR3: CASSPRTGRNEQFF. In nucleotides, the CDR3 is TGTGCCAGCAGCCCTAGGACAGGGCGAAATGAGCAGTTCTTC.

The genes are TRBV4-1 and TRBJ2-1; 7 nucleotides line up with TRBD1. Unmatched junction bases numbered 3, after V lost 1 base and J lost 0 bases. The germline V gene encodes CDR1 MGHRA and CDR2 YSYEKL. The CDR3 sequence is 16 residues long. CDR3 amino acids: CASSQVTGVSYNEQFF. The CDR3 coding sequence is TGCGCCAGCAGCCAAGTAACAGGGGTCTCCTACAATGAGCAGTTCTTC.

This chain connects TRBV19 to TRBJ1-1; 7 nucleotides match TRBD1. Germline V gene data show CDR1 as LNHDA and CDR2 as SQIVND (reference sequence). There are 15 residues in the CDR3. The ends lost 6 bases at V and 0 bases at J; junction bases unmatched: 7. CDR3 in DNA: TGTGCCAGTAGACGACGGACAGGATTGAACACTGAAGCTTTCTTT. As protein: CASRRRTGLNTEAFF.

V usage is TRBV5-1 and J usage is TRBJ2-2, with a possible D match to TRBD1 (6 bases). This CDR3 is built from 14 residues. The germline V gene has CDR1 SGHRS and CDR2 YFSETQ. Trimming pared 3 bases from V and 1 base from J, leaving 7 bases between. In nucleotides, the CDR3 is TGCGCCAGCAGCTCACAGGGGAACACCGGGGAGCTGTTTTTT. Translated, it gives CASSSQGNTGELFF.

The J gene is TRBJ1-6, the V gene TRBV3-1 (or the pseudogene TRBV3-2); 7 positions agree with TRBD1. The V and J ends lost 3 bases and 4 bases, in that order; junction bases with no gene match: 9. The CDR3 extends over 17 amino acids. Germline V CDR1 and CDR2: LGHDT, YNNKEL (reference sequence). The CDR3 region has the DNA TGTGCCAGCAGCCAGGCACAGGGGACCGGTTATAATTCACCCCTCCACTTT. Translated, it gives CASSQAQGTGYNSPLHF.

This clone occurred a few times. The chain recombines TRBV7-9 with TRBJ2-7; 9 bases fit TRBD2. Germline V gene lookup returns CDR1 SEHNR and CDR2 FQNEAQ (reference sequence). Losses at the gene ends were 3 bases for V and 5 bases for J; bases not matched to a gene: 11. The CDR3 runs to 16 residues. CDR3 nucleotides: TGTGCCAGCAGCTTCCTAAAGGGCGGGAGGGCCCACGAGCAGTACTTC. As protein: CASSFLKGGRAHEQYF.

This clone was seen a few times. J is TRBJ1-1 and V is TRBV6-5; unclear D gene. This CDR3 has 12 amino acids. Trimming took off 7 bases at V and 5 bases at J, with 11 bases between the two ends. Germline CDR1 MNHEY, CDR2 SVGAGI. This CDR3 is CASTSGWTEAFF. Here the CDR3 DNA reads TGTGCCAGCACCTCGGGTTGGACTGAAGCTTTCTTT.

The rearrangement joins TRBV9 to TRBJ2-7; 10 bases agree with TRBD2. CDR1 is SGDLS and CDR2 is YYNGEE in the germline V gene. With 1 base clipped from V and 5 bases from J, the junction kept 9 bases outside the gene matches. This CDR3 spans 16 amino acids. CDR3 sequence reads: CASSVIAGGPFDEQYF. The CDR3 coding sequence is TGTGCCAGCAGCGTAATAGCGGGAGGACCCTTTGACGAGCAGTACTTC. The full variable domain, rest sourced from reference TRBV9 and TRBJ2-7, is DSGVTQTPKHLITATGQRVTLRCSPRSGDLSVYWYQQSLDQGLQFLIQYYNGEERAKGNILERFSAQQFPDLHSELNLSSLELGDSALYFCASSVIAGGPFDEQYFGPGTRLTVT.

The chain employs TRBV18 and TRBJ1-1, with D perhaps TRBD1 (6 bases). CDR1 is KGHSH, CDR2 LQKENI, per germline. The CDR3 consists of 13 residues. Trimming pared 6 bases from V and 8 bases from J, leaving 16 bases between. The CDR3 loop is CASSPYQTGEAFF. CDR3 DNA sequence: TGTGCCAGCTCGCCTTATCAAACAGGGGAAGCTTTCTTT.

The rearrangement uses TRBV7-6 and TRBJ2-3, with unresolved D. Germline lookup yields CDR1 SGHVS and CDR2 FNYEAQ. There are 12 residues in the CDR3. Trimming shortened V by 2 bases and J by 4 bases, and 4 bases separated the two germline ends. CDR3 in DNA: TGTGCCAGCAGCTTACGGGCAGATACGCAGTATTTT. Translating gives CASSLRADTQYF.

The chain links TRBV4-2 to TRBJ1-4; D not resolved. Trimming cost V 0 bases and J 8 bases, with 4 bases left between them. Germline CDR1 and CDR2: LGHNA and YNFKEQ. The CDR3 totals 12 residues. The CDR3: CASSQEAEKLFF. The CDR3 coding sequence is TGTGCCAGCAGCCAAGAAGCGGAAAAACTGTTTTTT.

The CDR3 loop is CASFGAGFSGYTF. In nucleotides, the CDR3 is TGTGCCTCCTTTGGGGCAGGGTTCTCTGGCTACACCTTC. V and J are TRBV30 and TRBJ1-2; D perhaps matches TRBD1 (5 bases). The V and J ends lost 7 bases and 7 bases respectively, with 19 bases between them. CDR3 length: 13 amino acids. Germline V CDR1 and CDR2: GTSNPN, SVGIG (reference sequence).

The chain carries TRBV7-9 and TRBJ1-1; 8 bases are shared with TRBD1. The CDR3 is made up of 13 amino acids. The trim removed 5 bases at V and 7 bases at J, leaving 6 bases unmatched. Germline CDR1 is SEHNR and CDR2 is FQNEAQ (reference sequence). CDR3 amino acids: CASSKDRADEAFF. The CDR3 DNA sequence: TGTGCCAGCAGCAAGGACAGGGCAGATGAAGCTTTCTTT.

The J gene is TRBJ1-4, the V gene TRBV15; D call uncertain. Trimming removed 0 bases at V and 4 bases at J, with 6 bases between. The CDR3 loop spans 14 amino acids. Per the germline V gene, CDR1 is LNHNV and CDR2 is YYDKDF (reference sequence). The CDR3 nucleotides read TGTGCCACCAGCAGAGATTCAGTTAATGAAAAACTGTTTTTT. This codes for CATSRDSVNEKLFF.

This chain links TRBV5-1 with TRBJ2-5, with 8 bases lining up with TRBD2. CDR1 and CDR2 (germline): SGHRS, YFSETQ. V lost 7 bases and J lost 1; bases outside the gene matches: 6. The CDR3 contains 14 residues. The CDR3 DNA follows: TGCGCCAGCCGCCGGGGGGGACCCCAAGAGACCCAGTACTTC. It yields the protein CASRRGGPQETQYF.

The chain uses TRBV5-1 and TRBJ1-1; 9 nucleotides line up with TRBD1. Germline V lookup: CDR1 SGHRS, CDR2 YFSETQ. CDR3 length equals 14 residues. The V and J ends lost 0 bases and 6 bases, in that order; junction bases with no gene match: 3. The chain's CDR3 is CASSLGDREPEAFF. The CDR3, as DNA: TGCGCCAGCAGCTTGGGGGACAGGGAACCTGAAGCTTTCTTT. Drawing the rest from reference TRBV5-1 and TRBJ1-1, the complete variable domain is KAGVTQTPRYLIKTRGQQVTLSCSPISGHRSVSWYQQTPGQGLQFLFEYFSETQRNKGNFPGRFSGRQFSNSRSEMNVSTLELGDSALYLCASSLGDREPEAFFGQGTRLTVV.